This T cell receptor (beta chain) is drawn from a study of blood T cells in healthy people across ages (dated by TCRdb to between 2015 and 2016). Looking at the study overall: Template switching captured roughly one uniquely barcoded TCR beta cDNA molecule per two T cells in model experiments. The study measured age-related changes in TCR beta repertoire diversity using deep sequencing normalized with unique cDNA molecular identifiers. Four age groups were formed from the donors: young (average roughly 15 years), middle-aged (around 37), aged (roughly 58) and long-lived (around 82). To avoid experimental bias, donors of different ages were distributed randomly across sequencing lanes. Two additional independent replicas of 1 million unique cDNA reads from the same blood draw were analyzed for two donors (one aged 18 to 30 and one aged 80 or older). Study-wide conclusions, independent of this receptor: Since profiling was done on bulk unsorted PBMCs, naive and antigen-experienced compartments could not be conclusively compared. Compared with the aged group, more naive CD4+ T cells, fewer expanded clones and increased TCR diversity were shown by the long-lived group, suggesting age selection. Observed TCR beta diversity per million T cells fell roughly linearly with age, and a significant reduction was already apparent by age approximately 41. Estimates of total diversity based on one million sequenced T cells were regarded as lower bounds and as underestimates. Observed TCR beta diversity correlated strongly with the percentage of naive T cells measured by flow cytometry. Because donor CMV infection status was unknown, age-related changes in expanded clonotypes were potentially confounded.

Receptor libraries were prepared by 5' RACE. The sample was run on an Illumina HiSeq 2500. The second PCR ran for about 6 to 11 cycles and used a J-beta primer mix along with a sample-barcoded 5' primer. A unique molecular identifier was introduced onto each TCR beta cDNA molecule by a template-switch 5' adaptor carrying 12 random nucleotides. Each sample yielded at least 2.5 million CDR3-containing paired-end reads. First-strand cDNA synthesis was performed from all RNA using the Mint cDNA synthesis kit, with priming by a TRBC-specific oligonucleotide. All cDNA was treated with uracil-DNA glycosylase and then went through a first 18-cycle PCR with the universal primers M1SS and BC2_uni_R. For the original study's pipeline: For normalization, 1 million high-quality reads, each with a distinct molecular identifier, were randomly selected from each sample. Reads with shared molecular identifiers were discarded instead of being binned into consensus sequences. CDR3 identification, clonotype clustering and error correction used MiTCR with a Q25 quality threshold and the strictest error-elimination algorithm. Lower-bound total TCR beta diversity was estimated with a nonparametric unseen species model using Euler transformation. Starting from the raw public reads, TCRdb applied fastp trimming at Q25, assembled clones with MiXCR and retained in-frame beta chains. Each entry merges the rows of one CDR3 protein and shows their most common DNA and genes. The V and J calls come from TCRdb's annotation, not from the publication. The sample yields about 1.4 million distinct CDR3 sequences; approximately 59% were counted once. The ten largest clones represent 6.5% to 8.5% of the sample.

The CDR3 numbers 17 residues from cysteine through phenylalanine. Of the read, only the CDR3 DNA is kept; its 51 bases are in frame from base 1. The germline V gene supplies CDR1 MGHRA and CDR2 YSYEKL. V has 1 base trimmed and J has 2 bases trimmed; junction bases matching no gene number 6. To note about this clonotype: The clone's antigen remains unknown. No base-level quality is on record; no much larger clone is a single base apart.

The donors were some 36 Caucasian individuals from Russia, aged roughly 6 to 90 years, who were systemically healthy. Each donor gave ten milliliters of peripheral blood, collected into EDTA-treated Vacutainer tubes. Ficoll-Paque density-gradient centrifugation was used to isolate PBMCs, with at least 6 million obtained per sample. Total RNA, at least 6 micrograms per sample, was extracted from PBMCs with Trizol reagent. Naive CD45RAhigh/CD27high T cell percentages were measured by flow cytometry on a PBMC aliquot from every donor. The V and J segments used are TRBV4-1 and TRBJ2-1; 9 central bases correspond to TRBD2. Specimen: blood. This sequence originates from a man aged 18-30 years in good health. The CDR3 amino acid sequence is: CASSQAPSGIAYNEQFF. The DNA is TGCGCCAGCAGCCAAGCGCCTAGCGGGATAGCCTACAATGAGCAGTTCTTC.